This T cell receptor (beta chain) was captured in a study of Ad26.COV2.S vaccination and SARS-CoV-2 variants. Treatment specified: 15 to 20 received Ad26.COV2.S at low or high dose, single or two shots; five or six received placebo; per-sample allocation not given. It was on day 63 after the first vaccine or placebo injection that samples were taken. This CDR3 has 13 amino acids. V was cut by 7 bases and J by 1 base, with 10 bases left in between. CDR1 and CDR2 from the germline V gene are SGHVS and FQNEAQ. Clones were read by immunoSEQ multiplex PCR, and TCRdb kept only the in-frame ones, dropping some. The sample shows around 450,000 clones, 80% to 90% of them seen only once.

The rearrangement links TRBV7-8 to TRBJ1-1; D is unclear. The source was peripheral blood, collected in a trial of Ad26.COV2.S vaccine versus placebo. The TCR was taken from a person aged 18 to 59 who received the Ad26.COV2.S COVID-19 vaccine or a placebo. Written as DNA, the CDR3 is TGTGCCAGCAACTCAGAGGGGAACACTGAAGCTTTCTTT. This encodes CASNSEGNTEAFF. The variable domain in full, with the rest retrieved from reference TRBV7-8 and TRBJ1-1, is GAGVSQSPRYKVAKRGQDVALRCDPISGHVSLFWYQQALGQGPEFLTYFQNEAQLDKSGLPSDRFFAERPEGSVSTLKIQRTQQEDSAVYLCASNSEGNTEAFFGQGTRLTVV.